This TCR beta chain was recovered during a study of cytomegalovirus exposure and HLA in healthy donors. Study background: Researchers previously reported finding roughly 120 million unique TCR beta sequences from 170 million or so T cells. The study, taken as a whole, reports: With further analysis later on, most CMV-associated TCR beta chains appeared HLA-restricted. TCR beta chains associated with HLA were, in a later analysis, more clonally expanded than equally common others.

The junction had 2 bases not matched to a gene; V was cut back by 3 bases and J by 0 bases. The CDR3 totals 15 residues. CDR1 LNHDA and CDR2 SQIVND come from the germline V gene (reference sequence). This PCR relied on a set of 60 Vbeta primers and 13 Jbeta primers. TCRdb keeps only in-frame clones here, not all; method: immunoSEQ multiplex PCR. The sample yields around 200,000 clones, roughly four fifths seen once. The count of this clone is one. Antigen specificity is unknown. Additional DNA sequences in this sample encode the identical CDR3. Unrecorded immune exposure was likely among donors, who were nominally healthy when sampled.

The receptor was derived from a woman between 35 and 50 years old in good health and CMV-seronegative. The chain joins TRBV19 to TRBJ1-1; 9 bases align to TRBD1. Source material: PBMCs. The CDR3 DNA sequence: TGTGCCAGTAGTATCGGGACAGGGCTGAACACTGAAGCTTTCTTT. Its protein product is CASSIGTGLNTEAFF. Based on the CDR3 plus reference TRBV19 and TRBJ1-1, the full variable domain is DGGITQSPKYLFRKEGQNVTLSCEQNLNHDAMYWYRQDPGQGLRLIYYSQIVNDFQKGDIAEGYSVSREKKESFPLTVTSAQKNPTAFYLCASSIGTGLNTEAFFGQGTRLTVV.